The sequence of this TCR beta chain was determined in a study of blood T cell repertoires in COVID-19. The overall study: Samples taken during acute and convalescent COVID-19 were collected in the United States, Italy and Spain. T cells, B-cell-depleted T cells, or PBMCs supplied cDNA or gDNA.

V dropped 4 bases and J dropped 0; count of bases not matched to a gene: 3. The CDR3 covers 15 residues. Germline V gene lookup returns CDR1 MNHEY and CDR2 SMNVEV (reference sequence). Original processing methods: Reference gene primer amplification in the assay estimated nucleated cell counts. Using immunoSEQ multiplex PCR, the repertoire was profiled, and TCRdb retains in-frame clones only, with some absent. V and J calls and clone size come straight from that table; D and trimming were deduced from the DNA. The data hold fewer than 250,000 clones, with around four fifths observed a single time. Sequencing was performed on peripheral blood. This TCR was recovered from a woman aged 55-69 years with active or convalescent COVID-19. V gene TRBV27 combines with J gene TRBJ2-1; 7 bases agree with TRBD1. The CDR3 spells CASSYRGISYNEQFF. CDR3 bases: TGTGCCAGCAGTTACAGGGGAATCTCCTACAATGAGCAGTTCTTC.